This T cell receptor beta chain was documented in a study of T cells in Graves' hyperthyroidism and ophthalmopathy (dated by TCRdb to the late 2010s). With regard to the full study: Peripheral blood was sampled at the time of initial diagnosis, prior to any treatment. The 75 to 100 discovery patients were randomly split 7:3 into training and test sets. To identify TCR V-J signatures that set the groups apart, the researchers used a discovery cohort of more than 95 patients, made up of under 45 with Graves' ophthalmopathy and 57 with stable Graves' hyperthyroidism. The paper reports TCR Vbeta CDR3 sequencing of 130 to 150 peripheral blood samples: 40 to 45 ophthalmopathy, under 85 hyperthyroidism and approximately 17 progressor patients. Prospective prediction of ophthalmopathy was tested in an independent validation cohort of 18 hyperthyroidism patients and around 16 patients who later progressed to ophthalmopathy. After sampling, hyperthyroidism patients received methimazole starting at 30 mg daily, and ophthalmopathy patients received high-dose intravenous methylprednisolone. In several Graves' hyperthyroidism patients, the study also compared T-cell repertoires from thyroid tissue with T-cell repertoires from blood. Results the study describes overall, beyond this receptor: Most expanded thyroid clonotypes (frequency above 0.001) were also found in blood, which suggests that blood repertoires may mirror thyroid immune responses. No statistical method was used to fix the sample size in advance, and group allocation was not hidden from the investigators. In validation, the model predicted progression to ophthalmopathy a median of around 6.5 months before onset, with approximately 68% sensitivity and just under 75% specificity. In cross-validation, a model built on a 13 V-J signature told ophthalmopathy apart from stable hyperthyroidism with 85% to 90% sensitivity and 81% to 82% specificity, and in testing the same model reached 80%/75%.

The TCR beta CDR3 regions were amplified from the RNA transcripts. For the first round of RT-PCR on the TCR CDR3, the HTBI primer set was used together with the Qiagen OneStep RT-PCR kit. Libraries were constructed in a second round of multiplex PCR, after which size selection and purification were carried out. Libraries were sequenced paired-end with 100 bp reads on an Illumina HiSeq2000. As for how the authors treated the data: Raw data were processed with SOAPnuke, discarding reads with adapters, uncalled bases, mean Phred below 15, or no exact constant-primer or identifier match. High-quality paired reads were merged with COPE v1.2.5, and unique nucleotide sequences were defined as clonotypes. Clonotypes were aligned to IMGT TRBV, TRBD and TRBJ reference segments using MiTCR v1.1. Analysis was restricted to V-J combinations with a frequency above 0.0001, which covered 98% to 99.2% of repertoires. A TCS score was defined as the ratio between F50 (clonal expansion) and ExV (chaos), using BLOSUM62-based TCRdist between CDR3 peptides within each V-J. Welch's t-statistics and random forest reduced several hundred V-J features to about 12, which were used in a naive Bayes classifier (R e1071). TCRdb reprocessing: public reads trimmed at Q25 with fastp, clones called with MiXCR, in-frame beta chains kept. Identical CDR3 proteins give one entry, which carries the most common genes and DNA. These V and J calls derive from TCRdb rather than the authors' analysis. In this sample the table shows some 570,000 distinct CDR3 sequences, approximately 17% of which occur a single time. Roughly a sixth of the sample belongs to the ten largest clones.

Worth noting for this clonotype: The antigen this receptor binds is unknown. No qualities accompany the bases; no much larger clone lies one base away.

Based on the germline V gene, the CDR1 and CDR2 sequences are SGDLS and YYNGEE. From the cysteine up to the phenylalanine, the CDR3 has a length of 15 residues. Solely the CDR3 DNA is kept, with 45 bases framed from the first base. V lost 0 bases and J lost 4 bases; the stretch between them is 14 bases long. In the ophthalmopathy patients, disease was moderately to severely active, with a Clinical Activity Score of 3 or more, a NOSPECS grade of 4 or more, and a duration of less than 3 months. Exclusion was applied to patients with uncontrolled infections, other autoimmune diseases, pregnancy or lactation. Diagnoses relied on clinical symptoms, serum thyroxine and TRAb, thyroid ultrasound and orbital computed tomography. PBMCs were separated from 10 ml of fresh peripheral blood using Ficoll-Paque density gradient centrifugation. Total RNA was extracted using Trizol reagent, and RNA quality was assessed on an Agilent 2100 Bioanalyzer.

The sequence derives from a woman aged 18 to 35 with Graves' ophthalmopathy. The specimen was blood. The V and J genes are TRBV9 and TRBJ2-7; TRBD2 could be the D gene, as 5 bases match. CDR3 protein: CASSVDGRAGYEQYF. The base sequence is TGTGCCAGCAGCGTAGATGGGCGGGCCGGTTACGAGCAGTACTTC. With the rest looked up from the reference TRBV9 and TRBJ2-7 genes rather than sequenced, the full variable domain is DSGVTQTPKHLITATGQRVTLRCSPRSGDLSVYWYQQSLDQGLQFLIQYYNGEERAKGNILERFSAQQFPDLHSELNLSSLELGDSALYFCASSVDGRAGYEQYFGPGTRLTVT.